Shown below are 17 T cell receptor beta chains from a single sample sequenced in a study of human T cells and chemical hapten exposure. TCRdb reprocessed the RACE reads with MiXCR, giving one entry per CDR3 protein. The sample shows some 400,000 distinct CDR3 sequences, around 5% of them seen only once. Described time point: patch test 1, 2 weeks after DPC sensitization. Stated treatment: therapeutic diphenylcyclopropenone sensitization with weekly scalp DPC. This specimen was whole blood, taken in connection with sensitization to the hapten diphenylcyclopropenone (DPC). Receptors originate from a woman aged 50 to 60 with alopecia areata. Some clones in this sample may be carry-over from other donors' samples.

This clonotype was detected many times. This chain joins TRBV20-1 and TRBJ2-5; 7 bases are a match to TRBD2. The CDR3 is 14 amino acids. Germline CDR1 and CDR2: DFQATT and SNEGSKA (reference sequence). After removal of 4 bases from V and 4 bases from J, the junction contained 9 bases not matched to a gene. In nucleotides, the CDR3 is TGCAGTGCTACCTTGATAGCGGGCGGAGAGACCCAGTACTTC. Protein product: CSATLIAGGETQYF.

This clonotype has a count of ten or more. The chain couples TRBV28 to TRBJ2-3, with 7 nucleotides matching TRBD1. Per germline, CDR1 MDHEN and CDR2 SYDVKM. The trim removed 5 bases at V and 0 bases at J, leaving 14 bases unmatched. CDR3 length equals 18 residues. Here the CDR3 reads CASSPIGHGTASTDTQYF. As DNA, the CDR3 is TGTGCCAGCAGTCCAATAGGCCACGGGACAGCTAGCACAGATACGCAGTATTTT.

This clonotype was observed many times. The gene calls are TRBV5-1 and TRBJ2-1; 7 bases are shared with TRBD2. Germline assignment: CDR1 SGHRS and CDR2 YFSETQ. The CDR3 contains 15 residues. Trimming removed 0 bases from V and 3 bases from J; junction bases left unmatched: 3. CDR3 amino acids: CASSLEAGNYNEQFF. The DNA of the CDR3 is TGCGCCAGCAGCTTGGAAGCGGGGAACTACAATGAGCAGTTCTTC. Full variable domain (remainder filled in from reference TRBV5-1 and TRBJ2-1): KAGVTQTPRYLIKTRGQQVTLSCSPISGHRSVSWYQQTPGQGLQFLFEYFSETQRNKGNFPGRFSGRQFSNSRSEMNVSTLELGDSALYLCASSLEAGNYNEQFFGPGTRLTVL.

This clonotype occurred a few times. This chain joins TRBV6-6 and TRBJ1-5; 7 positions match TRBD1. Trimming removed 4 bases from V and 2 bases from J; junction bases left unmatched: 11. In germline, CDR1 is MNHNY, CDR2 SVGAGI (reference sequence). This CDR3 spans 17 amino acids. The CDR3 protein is CASSSRQGGMGNQPQHF. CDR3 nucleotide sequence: TGTGCCAGCAGTTCCCGGCAGGGGGGAATGGGCAATCAGCCCCAGCATTTT.

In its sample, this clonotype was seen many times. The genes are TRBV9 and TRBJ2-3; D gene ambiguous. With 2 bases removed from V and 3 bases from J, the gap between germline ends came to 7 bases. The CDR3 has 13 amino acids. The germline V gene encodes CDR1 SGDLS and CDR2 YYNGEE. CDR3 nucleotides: TGTGCCAGCAGCGTCGGTCTTACAGATACGCAGTATTTT. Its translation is CASSVGLTDTQYF.

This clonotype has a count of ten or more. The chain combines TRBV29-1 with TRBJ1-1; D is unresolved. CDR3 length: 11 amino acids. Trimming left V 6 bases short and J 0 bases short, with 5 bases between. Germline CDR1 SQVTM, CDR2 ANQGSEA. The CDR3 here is CSVLLNTEAFF. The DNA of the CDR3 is TGCAGCGTGTTACTGAACACTGAAGCTTTCTTT.

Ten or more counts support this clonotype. The DNA of the CDR3 is TGTGCCAGCAGCTATTCGACTAGCGGGAGGGTCTTGTTCTTC. This codes for CASSYSTSGRVLFF. V and J are TRBV5-6 and TRBJ2-1; 14 nucleotides agree with TRBD2. This CDR3 spans 14 amino acids. Germline loops: CDR1 SGHDT, CDR2 YYEEEE. The J segment lost 15 bases and the V segment lost 3 bases, leaving 8 bases of the junction unmatched. Variable domain in full (rest from reference TRBV5-6 and TRBJ2-1): DAGVTQSPTHLIKTRGQQVTLRCSPKSGHDTVSWYQQALGQGPQFIFQYYEEEERQRGNFPDRFSGHQFPNYSSELNVNALLLGDSALYLCASSYSTSGRVLFFGPGTRLTVL.

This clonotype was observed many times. Here the CDR3 reads CASSTRPQAKNIQYF. For the CDR3, the DNA is TGCGCCAGCAGCACTAGGCCCCAAGCCAAAAACATTCAGTACTTC. This chain joins TRBV5-1 and TRBJ2-4, with a weak D call TRBD2 (5 bases). From germline, CDR1 is SGHRS and CDR2 YFSETQ. CDR3 length: 15 amino acids. V lost 4 bases, J lost 0 bases, and 11 bases lay in between.

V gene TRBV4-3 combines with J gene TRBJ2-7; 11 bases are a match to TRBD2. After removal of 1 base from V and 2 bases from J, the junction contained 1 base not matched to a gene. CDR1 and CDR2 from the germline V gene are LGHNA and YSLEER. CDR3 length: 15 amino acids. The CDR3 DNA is TGCGCCAGCAGCCAAGGACTAGCGGGAACCTACGAGCAGTACTTC. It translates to CASSQGLAGTYEQYF.

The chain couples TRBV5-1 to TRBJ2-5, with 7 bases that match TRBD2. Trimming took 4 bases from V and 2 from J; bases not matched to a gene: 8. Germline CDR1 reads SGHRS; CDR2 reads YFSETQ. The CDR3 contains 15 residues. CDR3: CASSRSGASQETQYF. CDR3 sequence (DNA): TGCGCCAGCAGCCGGAGCGGGGCCTCTCAAGAGACCCAGTACTTC. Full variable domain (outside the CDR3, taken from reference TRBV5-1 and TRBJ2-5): KAGVTQTPRYLIKTRGQQVTLSCSPISGHRSVSWYQQTPGQGLQFLFEYFSETQRNKGNFPGRFSGRQFSNSRSEMNVSTLELGDSALYLCASSRSGASQETQYFGPGTRLLVL.

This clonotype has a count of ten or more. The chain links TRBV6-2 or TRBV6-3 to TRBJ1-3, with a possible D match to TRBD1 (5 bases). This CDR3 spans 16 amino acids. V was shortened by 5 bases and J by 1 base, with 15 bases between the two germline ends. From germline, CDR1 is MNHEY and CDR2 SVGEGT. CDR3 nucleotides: TGTGCCAGCAGTGAAACAGGTTCTGCGTCTGGAAACACCATATATTTT. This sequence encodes CASSETGSASGNTIYF.

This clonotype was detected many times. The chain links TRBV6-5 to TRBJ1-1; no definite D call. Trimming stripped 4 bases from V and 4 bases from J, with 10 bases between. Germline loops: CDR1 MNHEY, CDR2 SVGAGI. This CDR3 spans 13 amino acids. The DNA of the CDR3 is TGTGCCAGCAGTTTAACATGGGGCACTGAAGCTTTCTTT. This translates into CASSLTWGTEAFF.

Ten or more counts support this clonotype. This CDR3 is CASSLTSGGNEQFF. The CDR3 DNA reads TGTGCCAGCAGTTTGACTAGCGGGGGCAATGAGCAGTTCTTC. The chain has TRBV12-3 or TRBV12-4 and TRBJ2-1; 12 nucleotides line up with TRBD2. With V trimmed by 3 bases and J by 6 bases, 0 bases remained unmatched. CDR3 length: 14 residues.

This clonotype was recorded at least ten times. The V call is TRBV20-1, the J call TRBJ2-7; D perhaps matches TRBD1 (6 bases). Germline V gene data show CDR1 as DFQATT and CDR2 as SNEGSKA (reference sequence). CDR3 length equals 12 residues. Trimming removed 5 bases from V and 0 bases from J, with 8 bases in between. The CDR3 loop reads CSASDSSYEQYF. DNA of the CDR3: TGCAGTGCTTCGGACAGCTCCTACGAGCAGTACTTC.

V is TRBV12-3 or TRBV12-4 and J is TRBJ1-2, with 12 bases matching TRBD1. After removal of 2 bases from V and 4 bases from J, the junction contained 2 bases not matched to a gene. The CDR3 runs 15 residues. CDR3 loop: CASSLKGQGAYGYTF. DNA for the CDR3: TGTGCCAGCAGTTTAAAGGGACAGGGGGCCTATGGCTACACCTTC.

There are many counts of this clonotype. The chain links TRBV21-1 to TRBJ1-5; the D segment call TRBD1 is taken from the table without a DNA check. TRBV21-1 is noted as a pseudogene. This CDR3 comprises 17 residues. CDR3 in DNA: TGTGCCAGCAGCTCAGGGGGAGCGCCGGGTAGCAATCAGCCCCAGCATTTT. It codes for CASSSGGAPGSNQPQHF.

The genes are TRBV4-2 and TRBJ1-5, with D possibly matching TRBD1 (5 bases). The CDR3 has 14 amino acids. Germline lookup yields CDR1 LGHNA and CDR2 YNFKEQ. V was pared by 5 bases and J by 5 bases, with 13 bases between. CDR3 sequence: CASSSRDGDQPQHF. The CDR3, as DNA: TGTGCCAGCAGCTCCCGGGACGGAGATCAGCCCCAGCATTTT.